This T cell receptor (beta chain) was sequenced in a study of glioma-infiltrating T cells (dated by TCRdb to the mid-2010s). Regarding the research as a whole: The study sequenced TCR alpha- and beta-chain repertoires from glioma tissue, from non-neoplastic brain tissue and from matched peripheral blood mononuclear cells. To measure divergence between tissue and blood T-cell populations, each tissue-infiltrating repertoire was compared with the peripheral blood repertoire of the same patient. The paired cohort comprised three low-grade glioma patients, about eight primary glioblastoma patients and three non-glioma patients contributing non-neoplastic brain tissue.

This clonotype showed up many times. This receptor's antigen is unknown. Base qualities were left out, and no much larger clone turns up one base away. From the germline V gene (reference sequence), CDR1 is MNHEY and CDR2 is SMNVEV. Including cysteine and phenylalanine, the CDR3 has 15 amino acids. Left in the record is the CDR3 DNA by itself, 45 bases read in frame from the first base. Clipping removes 5 bases from V and 3 bases from J, with 7 as the unmatched junction base count. Overall study outcomes, separate from this receptor: VJ-independent divergence between tissue and blood was lower than expected in non-neoplastic patients but higher than expected in all gliomas, particularly low-grade gliomas. Group comparisons were based on small numbers of patients: three non-neoplastic, three low-grade glioma and roughly eight glioblastoma patients. Only a very small number of CDR3 sequences turned up in both tissue and blood, a result put down to high CDR3 diversity combined with limited sampling.

The iRepertoire nested amplicon-rescue multiplex PCR (arm-PCR) platform was used to amplify TCR alpha and beta CDR3 regions from RNA. The input for one-step reverse transcription and amplification was about 85-400 ng of either tissue mRNA or PBMC total RNA. After bead purification, a secondary multiplex PCR added Illumina adapters, and libraries were gel-purified between 200 and 400 bp. Demultiplexing relied on internal 6-nucleotide barcodes carried by the libraries. The libraries were sequenced on an Illumina MiSeq using 2x220 or 2x250 nucleotide paired-end reads. As for the original processing: Paired reads were merged using FLASH 1.2.11 and aligned with BWA-MEM to the GRCh37 human genome, and TRA and TRB reads were then extracted. An IMGT-derived reference of cassette sequences and CDR3 motifs, with pseudogenes included, was used for V and J assignment. Reads were translated in three frames, and productive CDR3s were defined as those with a C...FGXG motif and no stop codons. Unique combinations of V-J cassette pair and CDR3 amino acid sequence were defined as clonotypes. Reads were filtered by Hamming distance, thresholded by each sample's sequence error rate in mapped regions. TCRdb trimmed public reads at Q25 via fastp, called clones via MiXCR and kept in-frame beta chains. CDR3 protein sequences are deduplicated, and each keeps its most common genes and DNA. In this record, the V and J calls reflect TCRdb's handling and not the investigators' own analysis. The sample contains 100,000 to 150,000 distinct CDR3 sequences, around 25% of them found a single time. Of the sample, about 30% falls within the top ten clones.

The sequenced sample was glioma tissue, nonneoplastic brain tissue, or PBMCs (not recorded which). The rearrangement joined TRBV27 to TRBJ1-5; TRBD1 agrees with 7 junctional bases. The TCR comes from a human donor with low-grade glioma or glioblastoma, undergoing nonglioma brain surgery, or in good health (not recorded which). Here the CDR3 is given as CASSPRTGINQPQHF. The DNA sequence is as follows: TGTGCCAGCAGTCCAAGGACAGGAATCAATCAGCCCCAGCATTTT.